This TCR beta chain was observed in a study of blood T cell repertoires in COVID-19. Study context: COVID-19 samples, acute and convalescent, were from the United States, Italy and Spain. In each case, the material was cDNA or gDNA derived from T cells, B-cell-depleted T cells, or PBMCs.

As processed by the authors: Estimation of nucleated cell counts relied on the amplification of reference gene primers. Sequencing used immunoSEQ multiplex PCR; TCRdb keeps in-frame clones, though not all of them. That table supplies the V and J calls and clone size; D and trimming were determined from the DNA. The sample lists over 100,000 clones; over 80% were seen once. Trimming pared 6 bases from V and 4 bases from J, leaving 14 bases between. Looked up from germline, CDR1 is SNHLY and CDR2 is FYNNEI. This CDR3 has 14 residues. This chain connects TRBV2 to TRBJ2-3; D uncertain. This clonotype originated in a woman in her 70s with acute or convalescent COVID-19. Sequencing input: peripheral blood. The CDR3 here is CASRFNAPADTQYF. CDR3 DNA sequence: TGTGCCAGCAGATTCAACGCTCCGGCAGATACGCAGTATTTT.